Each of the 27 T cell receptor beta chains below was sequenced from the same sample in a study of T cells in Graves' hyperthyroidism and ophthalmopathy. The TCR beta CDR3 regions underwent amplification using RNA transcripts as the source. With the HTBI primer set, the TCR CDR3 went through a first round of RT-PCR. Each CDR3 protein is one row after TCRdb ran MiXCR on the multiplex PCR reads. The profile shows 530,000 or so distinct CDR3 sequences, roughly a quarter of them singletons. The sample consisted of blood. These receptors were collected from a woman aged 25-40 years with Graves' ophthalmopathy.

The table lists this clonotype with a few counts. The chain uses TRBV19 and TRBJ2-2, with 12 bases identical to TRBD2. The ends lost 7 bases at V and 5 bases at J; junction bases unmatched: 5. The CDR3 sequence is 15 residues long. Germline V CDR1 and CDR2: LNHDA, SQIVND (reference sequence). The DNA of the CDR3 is TGTGCCAGTACCCCCCTAGCGGGGGGGACCGGGGAGCTGTTTTTT. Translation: CASTPLAGGTGELFF.

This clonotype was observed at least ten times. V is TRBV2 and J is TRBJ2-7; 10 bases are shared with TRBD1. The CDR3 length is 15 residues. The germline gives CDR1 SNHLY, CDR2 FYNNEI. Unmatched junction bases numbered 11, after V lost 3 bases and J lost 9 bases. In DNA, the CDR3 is TGTGCCAGCAGTGACGCGAGACAGGGGGCTTATCGGCAGTACTTC. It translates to CASSDARQGAYRQYF.

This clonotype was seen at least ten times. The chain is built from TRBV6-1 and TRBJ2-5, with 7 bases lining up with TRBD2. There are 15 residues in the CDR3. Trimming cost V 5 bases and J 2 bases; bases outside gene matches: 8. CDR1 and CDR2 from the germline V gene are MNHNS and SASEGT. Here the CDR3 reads CASSQSGAVQETQYF. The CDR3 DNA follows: TGTGCCAGCAGTCAAAGCGGGGCGGTTCAAGAGACCCAGTACTTC.

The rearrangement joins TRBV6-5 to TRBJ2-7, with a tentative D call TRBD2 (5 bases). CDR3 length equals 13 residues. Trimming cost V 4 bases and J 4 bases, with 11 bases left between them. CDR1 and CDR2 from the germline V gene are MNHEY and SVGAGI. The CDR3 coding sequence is TGTGCCAGCAGTTCCAGAGCGGCGTACGAGCAGTACTTC. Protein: CASSSRAAYEQYF.

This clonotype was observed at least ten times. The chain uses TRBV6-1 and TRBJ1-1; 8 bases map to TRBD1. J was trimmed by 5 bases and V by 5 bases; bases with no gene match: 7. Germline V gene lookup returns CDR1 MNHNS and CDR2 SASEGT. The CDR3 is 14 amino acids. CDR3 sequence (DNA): TGTGCCAGCAGTAAGCCAGGGGGCGCGACTGAAGCTTTCTTT. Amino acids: CASSKPGGATEAFF.

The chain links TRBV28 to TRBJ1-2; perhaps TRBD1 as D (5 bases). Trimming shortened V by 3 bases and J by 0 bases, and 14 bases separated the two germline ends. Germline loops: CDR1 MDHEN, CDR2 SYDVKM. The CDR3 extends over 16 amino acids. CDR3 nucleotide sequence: TGTGCCAGCAGTTTCTTCGGGGACTGGGCTAACTATGGCTACACCTTC. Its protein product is CASSFFGDWANYGYTF.

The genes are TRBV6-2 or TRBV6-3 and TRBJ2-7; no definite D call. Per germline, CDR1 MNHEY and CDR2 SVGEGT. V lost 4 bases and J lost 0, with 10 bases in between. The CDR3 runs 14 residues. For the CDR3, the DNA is TGTGCCAGCAGTTCAGAGTTGGTCTCCTACGAGCAGTACTTC. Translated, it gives CASSSELVSYEQYF.

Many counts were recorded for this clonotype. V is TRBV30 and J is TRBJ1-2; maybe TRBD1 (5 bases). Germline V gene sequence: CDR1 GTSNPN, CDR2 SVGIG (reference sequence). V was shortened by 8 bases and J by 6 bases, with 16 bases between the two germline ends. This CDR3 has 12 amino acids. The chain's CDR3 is CAGHGGIDGYTF. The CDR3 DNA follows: TGTGCCGGACATGGAGGGATCGATGGCTACACCTTC.

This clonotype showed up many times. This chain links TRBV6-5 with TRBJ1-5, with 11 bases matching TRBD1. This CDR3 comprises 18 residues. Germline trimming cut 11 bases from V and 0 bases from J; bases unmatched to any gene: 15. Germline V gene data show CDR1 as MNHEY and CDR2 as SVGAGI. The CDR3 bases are TGTGCCGCCACCTCTCCGGGACAGGGGGTTTCTAGCAATCAGCCCCAGCATTTT. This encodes CAATSPGQGVSSNQPQHF.

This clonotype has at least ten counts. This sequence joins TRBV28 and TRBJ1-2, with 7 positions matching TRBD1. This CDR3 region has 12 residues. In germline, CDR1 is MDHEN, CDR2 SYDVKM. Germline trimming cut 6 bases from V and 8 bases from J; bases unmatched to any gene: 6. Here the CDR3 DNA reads TGTGCCAGCAGCCTACAGGGGATCGGCTACACCTTC. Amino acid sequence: CASSLQGIGYTF.

The CDR3 loop reads CSASSIGTNYGYTF. The CDR3 DNA reads TGCAGTGCTAGTAGTATCGGGACGAACTATGGCTACACCTTC. The chain links TRBV20-1 to TRBJ1-2; perhaps TRBD1 as D (5 bases). Deletions cut 3 bases from V and 2 bases from J, with 13 bases between. Germline values: CDR1 DFQATT, CDR2 SNEGSKA (reference sequence). The CDR3 covers 14 residues.

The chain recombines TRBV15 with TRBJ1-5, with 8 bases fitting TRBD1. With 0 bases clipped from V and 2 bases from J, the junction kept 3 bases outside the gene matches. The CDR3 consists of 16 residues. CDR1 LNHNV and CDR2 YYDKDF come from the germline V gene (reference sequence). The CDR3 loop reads CATSRDPGQGNQPQHF. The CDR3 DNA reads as TGTGCCACCAGCAGAGATCCGGGACAGGGCAATCAGCCCCAGCATTTT.

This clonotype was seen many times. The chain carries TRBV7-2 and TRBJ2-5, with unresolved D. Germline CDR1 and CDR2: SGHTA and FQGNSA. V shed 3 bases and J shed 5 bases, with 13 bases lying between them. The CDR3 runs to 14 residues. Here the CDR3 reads CASSFYLGPETQYF. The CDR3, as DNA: TGTGCCAGCAGCTTTTACCTGGGTCCGGAGACCCAGTACTTC.

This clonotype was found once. This CDR3 is CASSLGPREAYGYTF. Here the CDR3 DNA reads TGTGCCAGCAGCTTAGGCCCGAGAGAGGCCTATGGCTACACCTTC. The chain is built from TRBV7-2 and TRBJ1-2; D is unclear. The CDR3 has 15 residues. Germline lookup yields CDR1 SGHTA and CDR2 FQGNSA. Between the trimmed V and J ends, which lost 1 base and 4 bases, there was a span of 13 bases.

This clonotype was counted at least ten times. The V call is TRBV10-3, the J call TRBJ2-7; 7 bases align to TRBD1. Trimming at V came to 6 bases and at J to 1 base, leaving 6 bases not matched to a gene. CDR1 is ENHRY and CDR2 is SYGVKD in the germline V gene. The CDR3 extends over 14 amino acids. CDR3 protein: CAIRLGQESYEQYF. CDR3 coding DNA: TGTGCCATCAGGTTAGGACAGGAGTCCTACGAGCAGTACTTC.

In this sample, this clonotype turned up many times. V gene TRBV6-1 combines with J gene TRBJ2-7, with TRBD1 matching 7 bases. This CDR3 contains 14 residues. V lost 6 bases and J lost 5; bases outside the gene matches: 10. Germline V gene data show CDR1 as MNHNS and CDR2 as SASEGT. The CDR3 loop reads CASSTQIDRDEQYF. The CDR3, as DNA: TGTGCCAGCAGCACCCAAATCGACAGGGACGAGCAGTACTTC.

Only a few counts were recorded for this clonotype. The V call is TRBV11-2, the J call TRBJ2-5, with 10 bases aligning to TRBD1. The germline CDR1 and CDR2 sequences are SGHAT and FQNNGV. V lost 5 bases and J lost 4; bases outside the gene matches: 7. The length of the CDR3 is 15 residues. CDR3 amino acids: CASSVGQGPGETQYF. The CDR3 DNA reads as TGTGCCAGCAGCGTGGGACAGGGGCCAGGAGAGACCCAGTACTTC. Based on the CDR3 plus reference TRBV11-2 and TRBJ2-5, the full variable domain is EAGVAQSPRYKIIEKRQSVAFWCNPISGHATLYWYQQILGQGPKLLIQFQNNGVVDDSQLPKDRFSAERLKGVDSTLKIQPAKLEDSAVYLCASSVGQGPGETQYFGPGTRLLVL.

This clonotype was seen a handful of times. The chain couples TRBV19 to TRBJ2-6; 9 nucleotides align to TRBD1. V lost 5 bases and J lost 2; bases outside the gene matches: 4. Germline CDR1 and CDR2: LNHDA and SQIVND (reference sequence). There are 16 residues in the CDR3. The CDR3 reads CASSGTGGAGANVLTF. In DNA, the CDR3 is TGTGCCAGTAGTGGAACAGGGGGCGCTGGGGCCAACGTCCTGACTTTC. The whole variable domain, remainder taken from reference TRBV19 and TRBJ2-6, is DGGITQSPKYLFRKEGQNVTLSCEQNLNHDAMYWYRQDPGQGLRLIYYSQIVNDFQKGDIAEGYSVSREKKESFPLTVTSAQKNPTAFYLCASSGTGGAGANVLTFGAGSRLTVL.

CDR3 amino acids: CASSPGGGVGYSNQPQHF. As DNA, the CDR3 is TGTGCCAGCAGCCCCGGGGGGGGGGTAGGTTATAGCAATCAGCCCCAGCATTTT. J is TRBJ1-5 and V is TRBV11-2; a possible D gene is TRBD1 (5 bases). Trimming took 5 bases from V and 0 from J, leaving 20 bases between them. This CDR3 spans 18 amino acids. Germline V gives CDR1 SGHAT, CDR2 FQNNGV.

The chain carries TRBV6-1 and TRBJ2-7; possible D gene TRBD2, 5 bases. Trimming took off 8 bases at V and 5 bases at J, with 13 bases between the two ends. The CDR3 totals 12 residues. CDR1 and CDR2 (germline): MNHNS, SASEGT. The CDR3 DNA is TGTGCCAGCGGAGCGGCATATAACGAGCAGTACTTC. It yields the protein CASGAAYNEQYF.

The chain's CDR3 is CASSQTGDYEQYF. For the CDR3, the DNA is TGCGCCAGCAGCCAAACAGGGGACTACGAGCAGTACTTC. V gene TRBV4-1 combines with J gene TRBJ2-7; 7 nucleotides align to TRBD1. Germline V lookup: CDR1 MGHRA, CDR2 YSYEKL. This CDR3 is 13 amino acids long. The trim removed 2 bases at V and 3 bases at J, leaving 1 base unmatched.

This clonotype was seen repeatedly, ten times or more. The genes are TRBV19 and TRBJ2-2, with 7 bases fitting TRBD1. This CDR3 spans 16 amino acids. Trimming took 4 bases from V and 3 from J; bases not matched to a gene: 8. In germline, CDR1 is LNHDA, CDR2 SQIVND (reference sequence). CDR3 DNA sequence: TGTGCCAGTAGTAAACGCCAGGGGGTGTACACCGGGGAGCTGTTTTTT. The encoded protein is CASSKRQGVYTGELFF.

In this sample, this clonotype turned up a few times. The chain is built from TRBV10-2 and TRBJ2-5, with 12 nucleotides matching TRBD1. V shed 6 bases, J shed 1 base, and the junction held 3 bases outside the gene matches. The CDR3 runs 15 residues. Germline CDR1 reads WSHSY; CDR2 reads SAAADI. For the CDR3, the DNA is TGCGCCAGCAGGGGGACAGGGGGCCCCCAAGAGACCCAGTACTTC. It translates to CASRGTGGPQETQYF.

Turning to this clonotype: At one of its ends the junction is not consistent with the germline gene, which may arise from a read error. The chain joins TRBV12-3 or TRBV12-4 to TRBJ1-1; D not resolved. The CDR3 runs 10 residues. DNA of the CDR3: TGTGCCATCCAAGACACTGATGCTTTCTTT. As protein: CAIQDTDAFF.

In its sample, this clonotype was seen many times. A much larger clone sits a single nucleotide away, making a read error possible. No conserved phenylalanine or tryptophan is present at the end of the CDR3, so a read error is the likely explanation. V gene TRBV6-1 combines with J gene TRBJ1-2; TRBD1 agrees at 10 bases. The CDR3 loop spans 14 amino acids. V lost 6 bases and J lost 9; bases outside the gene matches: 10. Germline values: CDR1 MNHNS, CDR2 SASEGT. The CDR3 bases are TGTGCCAGCAGAGAACTCGACAGGGGGCTCAGCTACACCTCC. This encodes CASRELDRGLSYTS.

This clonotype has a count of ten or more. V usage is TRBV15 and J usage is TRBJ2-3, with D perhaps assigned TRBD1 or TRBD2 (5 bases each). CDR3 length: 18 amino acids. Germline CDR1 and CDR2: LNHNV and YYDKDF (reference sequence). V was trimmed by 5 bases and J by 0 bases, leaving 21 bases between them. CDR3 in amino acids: CATSRGTGVALSTDTQYF. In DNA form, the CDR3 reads TGTGCCACCAGCCGGGGAACAGGCGTCGCCCTAAGCACAGATACGCAGTATTTT.

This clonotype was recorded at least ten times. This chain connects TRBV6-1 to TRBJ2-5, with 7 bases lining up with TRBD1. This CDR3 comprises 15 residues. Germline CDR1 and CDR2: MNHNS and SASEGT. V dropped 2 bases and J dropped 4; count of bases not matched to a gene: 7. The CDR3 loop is CASSERTGATETQYF. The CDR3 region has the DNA TGTGCCAGCAGTGAACGTACAGGGGCAACAGAGACCCAGTACTTC.